This TCR beta chain was obtained from a study of blood T cells in healthy people across ages. In the case of this clonotype: This could be a read error, since a much larger clone is one nucleotide away.

The CDR3 contains 15 residues. The V gene's germline CDR1 is MNHEY and CDR2 SMNVEV (reference sequence). With a J-beta primer mix and a sample-barcoded 5' primer, a second PCR ran about 7 to 12 cycles. Samples each returned at least 3 million CDR3-containing paired-end reads. Each CDR3 protein gets one entry after TCRdb re-called the 5' RACE reads with MiXCR. The sample has about 690,000 distinct CDR3 sequences; 40% to 50% are singletons. Source material: blood. The gene calls are TRBV27 and TRBJ1-2; 11 nucleotides agree with TRBD1. The receptor comes from a man older than 75 in good health. CDR3 sequence (DNA): TGTGCCAGCAGTTCTGGACAGGGGGCTAACTATGGCTGCACCTTC. It encodes CASSSGQGANYGCTF.